These 11 T cell receptor beta chains came from one sample sequenced in a study of lymphopenia after photon versus proton radiotherapy. Profiling relied on immunoSEQ multiplex PCR, and the TCRdb table lists in-frame clones only, not all of them. The top ten hold around 1.8% of the sample, which has about 20,000 clones, 92% seen once. The sequenced sample was peripheral blood, obtained from a patient treated with photon-based radiotherapy. The receptors come from a woman in her thirties or forties with cholangiocarcinoma.

The gene calls are TRBV18 and TRBJ1-2; D gene unclear. CDR3 size: 14 residues. The germline V gene encodes CDR1 KGHSH and CDR2 LQKENI. V was trimmed by 3 bases and J by 0 bases, leaving 8 bases between them. The CDR3 coding sequence is TGTGCCAGCTCACCTTACAAGACTAACTATGGCTACACCTTC. Amino acid sequence: CASSPYKTNYGYTF.

The chain links TRBV4-1 to TRBJ2-5; D possibly corresponds to TRBD2 (6 bases). The end of the DNA aligns better with TRBJ2-7, so the J call may be wrong. Germline lookup yields CDR1 MGHRA and CDR2 YSYEKL. This CDR3 has 13 residues. CDR3 region: CASSPREDYEQYF. In nucleotides, the CDR3 is TGCGCCAGCAGCCCAAGGGAGGACTACGAGCAGTACTTC.

V is TRBV28 and J is TRBJ1-3, with D tentatively TRBD1 (5 bases). Trimming stripped 5 bases from V and 10 bases from J, with 21 bases between. The CDR3 extends over 15 amino acids. Looked up from germline, CDR1 is MDHEN and CDR2 is SYDVKM. The CDR3 spells CASSPPGRVARTIYF. In DNA, the CDR3 is TGTGCCAGCAGTCCCCCTGGCAGGGTGGCAAGGACCATATATTTT.

The chain's CDR3 is CASSGLRTSGEQFF. The CDR3 nucleotides read TGCGCCAGCAGTGGGCTCAGGACTAGCGGCGAGCAGTTCTTC. The V gene is TRBV10-1, the J gene TRBJ2-1; 10 nucleotides match TRBD2. The CDR3 consists of 14 residues. CDR1 and CDR2 from the germline V gene are WNHNN and SYGVQD (reference sequence). V lost 4 bases to trimming and J lost 10 bases; unmatched junction nucleotides: 7.

The chain is built from TRBV5-5 and TRBJ1-4; no firm D call. This CDR3 spans 13 amino acids. Germline V gives CDR1 SGHKS, CDR2 YYEKEE (reference sequence). V shed 4 bases and J shed 8 bases, with 12 bases lying between them. The DNA for the CDR3 is TGTGCCAGCAGCCCGGTGGGCCGGGAAAAACTGTTTTTT. Translation gives CASSPVGREKLFF. Full variable domain (outside the CDR3, taken from reference TRBV5-5 and TRBJ1-4): DAGVTQSPTHLIKTRGQQVTLRCSPISGHKSVSWYQQVLGQGPQFIFQYYEKEERGRGNFPDRFSARQFPNYSSELNVNALLLGDSALYLCASSPVGREKLFFGSGTQLSVL.

The V and J genes are TRBV7-6 and TRBJ2-5; TRBD2 aligns across 7 bases. The trim removed 5 bases at V and 11 bases at J, leaving 14 bases unmatched. Germline CDR1 is SGHVS and CDR2 is FNYEAQ. This CDR3 is built from 14 residues. The CDR3 DNA is TGTGCCAGCAGCCCGCTAGCGAAGGGGAGGGAGCAGTACTTC. Translation gives CASSPLAKGREQYF. The whole variable domain, remainder taken from reference TRBV7-6 and TRBJ2-5, is GAGVSQSPRYKVTKRGQDVALRCDPISGHVSLYWYRQALGQGPEFLTYFNYEAQQDKSGLPNDRFSAERPEGSISTLTIQRTEQRDSAMYRCASSPLAKGREQYFGPGTRLLVL.

This clone was seen just once. The J gene is TRBJ2-7, the V gene TRBV6-5; no clear D gene. V dropped 0 bases and J dropped 3 bases, with 6 bases sitting between them. This CDR3 is built from 13 residues. Per germline, CDR1 MNHEY and CDR2 SVGAGI. Here the CDR3 reads CASSYSRVYEQYF. CDR3 DNA sequence: TGTGCCAGCAGTTACTCAAGAGTCTACGAGCAGTACTTC.

This rearrangement joins TRBV28 to TRBJ2-7, with TRBD1 identical over 7 bases. The junction had 4 bases not matched to a gene; V was cut back by 5 bases and J by 3 bases. CDR3 length: 13 amino acids. CDR1 is MDHEN and CDR2 is SYDVKM in the germline V gene. The CDR3 sequence: CASSPTGNYEQYF. In DNA, the CDR3 is TGTGCCAGCAGTCCGACAGGGAACTACGAGCAGTACTTC.

This chain connects TRBV6-1 to TRBJ1-1, with TRBD1 matching 8 bases. Germline CDR1 reads MNHNS; CDR2 reads SASEGT. The CDR3 is 13 residues long. With V trimmed by 4 bases and J by 5 bases, 3 bases remained unmatched. The CDR3 reads CASSATGVTEAFF. The CDR3 coding sequence is TGTGCCAGCAGTGCGACAGGGGTAACTGAAGCTTTCTTT.

CDR3 region: CASSISGDNSYEQYF. For the CDR3, the DNA is TGTGCCAGCAGCATTAGCGGGGACAACTCCTACGAGCAGTACTTC. V and J are TRBV7-3 and TRBJ2-7; 8 nucleotides agree with TRBD2. Germline CDR1 SGHTA, CDR2 FQGTGA. This CDR3 is 15 amino acids long. Trimming cost V 5 bases and J 0 bases; bases outside gene matches: 6.

The rearrangement joins TRBV6-5 to TRBJ2-5; 9 bases align to TRBD1. The CDR3 is 14 amino acids. Germline V gene data show CDR1 as MNHEY and CDR2 as SVGAGI. The V gene end was trimmed by 5 bases and the J gene end by 4 bases; junction bases not matched to a gene: 5. The CDR3 DNA sequence: TGTGCCAGCAGTACCACAGGGGGCGGAGAGACCCAGTACTTC. Translating gives CASSTTGGGETQYF.